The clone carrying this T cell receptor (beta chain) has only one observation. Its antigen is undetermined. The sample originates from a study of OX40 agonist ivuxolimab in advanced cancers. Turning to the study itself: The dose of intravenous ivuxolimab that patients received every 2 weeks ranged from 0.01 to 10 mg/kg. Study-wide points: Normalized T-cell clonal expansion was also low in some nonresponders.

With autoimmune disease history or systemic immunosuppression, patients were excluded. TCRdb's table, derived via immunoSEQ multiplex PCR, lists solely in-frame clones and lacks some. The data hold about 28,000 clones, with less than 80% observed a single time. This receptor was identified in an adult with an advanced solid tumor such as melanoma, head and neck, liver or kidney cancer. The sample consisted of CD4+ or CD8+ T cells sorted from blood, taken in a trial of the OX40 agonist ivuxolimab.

Here the CDR3 reads CASSSLVGVGELFF. DNA for the CDR3: TGTGCCAGCAGCTCTCTTGTAGGGGTCGGGGAGCTGTTTTTT. The rearrangement uses TRBV7-9 and TRBJ2-2; D is perhaps TRBD1 (5 bases). Trimming removed 4 bases from V and 7 bases from J, with 13 bases in between. This CDR3 has 14 residues. Germline V lookup: CDR1 SEHNR, CDR2 FQNEAQ (reference sequence).